These 10 T cell receptor beta chains were sequenced from one sample in a study of T cell responses to AZD1222 COVID-19 vaccine. The protocol was immunoSEQ multiplex PCR, while the TCRdb copy is restricted to in-frame clones and leaves out a portion. This table holds roughly 120,000 clones, roughly 90% found once. The specimen comprised peripheral blood, sampled on day 0 of AZD1222 vaccination. These receptors came from an adult in good health.

The V gene is TRBV7-2, the J gene TRBJ2-3; TRBD2 matches 16 bases. CDR1 SGHTA and CDR2 FQGNSA come from the germline V gene. There are 19 residues in the CDR3. Trimming removed 5 bases from V and 7 bases from J; junction bases left unmatched: 15. CDR3 amino acids: CASSLKGTSGGAVKHTQYF. The CDR3 nucleotides are TGTGCCAGCAGCCTCAAGGGGACTAGCGGGGGGGCGGTGAAGCATACGCAGTATTTT.

The chain uses TRBV27 and TRBJ2-7, with 11 bases lining up with TRBD2. The germline V gene has CDR1 MNHEY and CDR2 SMNVEV (reference sequence). J was trimmed by 0 bases and V by 4 bases; bases with no gene match: 8. This CDR3 is 17 amino acids long. Written as DNA, the CDR3 is TGTGCCAGCAGTTCGTCCGGGACTAGCGGCAGCTCCTACGAGCAGTACTTC. Protein: CASSSSGTSGSSYEQYF.

The chain uses TRBV7-2 and TRBJ2-7; 8 bases are shared with TRBD1. Germline V gene sequence: CDR1 SGHTA, CDR2 FQGNSA. J was trimmed by 6 bases and V by 6 bases; bases with no gene match: 4. The CDR3 is made up of 12 amino acids. The chain's CDR3 is CASSSGGGEQYF. DNA of the CDR3: TGTGCCAGCAGTTCAGGGGGCGGCGAGCAGTACTTC.

The CDR3 is CASSPDRRPYEQYF. Here the CDR3 DNA reads TGTGCCAGCAGCCCGGACAGGAGACCCTACGAGCAGTACTTC. The chain joins TRBV9 to TRBJ2-7, with TRBD1 matching 7 bases. Germline values: CDR1 SGDLS, CDR2 YYNGEE. J gave up 2 bases and V 4 bases, and 6 bases lay outside the gene matches. The CDR3 runs 14 residues.

The chain recombines TRBV10-3 with TRBJ1-1, with 11 bases that match TRBD1. This CDR3 contains 14 residues. J gave up 4 bases and V 5 bases, and 3 bases lay outside the gene matches. CDR1 and CDR2 (germline): ENHRY, SYGVKD. The CDR3 DNA reads as TGTGCCATCAGTTTGGGACAGGGGGGCACTGAAGCTTTCTTT. Translated: CAISLGQGGTEAFF.

The chain links TRBV28 to TRBJ1-4, with a weak D call TRBD1 (5 bases). CDR1 is MDHEN and CDR2 is SYDVKM in the germline V gene. The CDR3 loop spans 15 amino acids. Trimming pared 2 bases from V and 0 bases from J, leaving 7 bases between. The CDR3 loop is CASSLLGATNEKLFF. Written as DNA, the CDR3 is TGTGCCAGCAGTTTACTGGGGGCAACTAATGAAAAACTGTTTTTT.

The chain combines TRBV4-3 with TRBJ1-2; 7 bases fit TRBD1. Germline V gene lookup returns CDR1 LGHNA and CDR2 YSLEER. The J segment lost 7 bases and the V segment lost 0 bases, leaving 5 bases of the junction unmatched. The CDR3 has 14 residues. The CDR3 region is CASSQDRAGGGYTF. The CDR3 region has the DNA TGCGCCAGCAGCCAAGATCGCGCAGGGGGTGGCTACACCTTC.

The chain recombines TRBV9 with TRBJ2-3; no definite D call. Germline V gene lookup returns CDR1 SGDLS and CDR2 YYNGEE. Between the trimmed V and J ends, which lost 1 base and 2 bases, there was a span of 8 bases. This CDR3 spans 14 amino acids. This chain's CDR3 is CASSVPDSTDTQYF. The CDR3 DNA follows: TGTGCCAGCAGCGTACCCGACTCCACAGATACGCAGTATTTT.

The V and J genes are TRBV9 and TRBJ1-2, with D maybe TRBD1 (5 bases). CDR3 length: 14 amino acids. Trimming pared 0 bases from V and 5 bases from J, leaving 11 bases between. CDR1 and CDR2 from the germline V gene are SGDLS and YYNGEE. In nucleotides, the CDR3 is TGTGCCAGCAGCGTAGAAGGGACGGCTTATGGCTACACCTTC. As protein: CASSVEGTAYGYTF.

This rearrangement joins TRBV27 to TRBJ2-7, with 15 bases aligning to TRBD2. The V gene end was trimmed by 4 bases and the J gene end by 7 bases; junction bases not matched to a gene: 8. The CDR3 sequence is 16 residues long. The germline V gene has CDR1 MNHEY and CDR2 SMNVEV (reference sequence). The DNA of the CDR3 is TGTGCCAGCAGTTCCCCGGGACTAGCGGGAGGCGGGGAGCAGTACTTC. This sequence encodes CASSSPGLAGGGEQYF.